This T cell receptor (beta chain) is drawn from a study of cytotoxic CD8 clonotypes in ibrutinib-treated CLL. In the study overall: Partial response was seen in about 25 patients and complete response in 2; after median roughly 66 months, roughly 14 stayed remitted, around 12 progressed. The study recorded mean values of about 260,000 productive templates and under 100,000 productive rearrangements per sample. Whole-study findings and limits: Rare overall, public clonotypes shrank or held steady under therapy. Sustained-remission patients were sampled at one set of times and progressing patients at different ones.

Germline V gene sequence: CDR1 SGHRS, CDR2 YFSETQ. The CDR3 sequence is 17 residues long. Germline trimming cut 3 bases from V and 0 bases from J; bases unmatched to any gene: 5. Produced via immunoSEQ multiplex PCR; TCRdb's table is partial and in-frame only. The sample carries 200,000 to 250,000 clones, more than 70% recorded once. Note on this clone: Its target is not known.

V is TRBV5-1 and J is TRBJ2-6, with 8 bases identical to TRBD2. The input for sequencing was PBMCs, taken after 12 months of ibrutinib treatment. This TCR was sampled from a human donor with chronic lymphocytic leukemia. CDR3 in DNA: TGCGCCAGCAGCTCTACCACTAGCGGCTCTGGGGCCAACGTCCTGACTTTC. This encodes CASSSTTSGSGANVLTF.